The clone carrying this TCR beta chain came up many times. Its target is not known. The sample originates from a study of T cells in Graves' hyperthyroidism and ophthalmopathy. Study findings and constraints: The blood repertoire included most of the expanded thyroid clonotypes above 0.001.

Amplification yielded TCR beta CDR3 regions, with RNA transcripts as the source. The HTBI primer set served for first-round RT-PCR of the TCR CDR3. MiXCR, run by TCRdb on the multiplex PCR reads, gives a single entry per CDR3 protein. The data show 350,000 or so distinct CDR3 sequences, 15% to 20% seen once. Criteria for exclusion of patients were uncontrolled infection, other autoimmune disease, pregnancy or lactation. The sample consisted of blood. This TCR derives from a woman between 40 and 50 years old with Graves' ophthalmopathy.

In nucleotides, the CDR3 is TGTGCCATCCAACAAAACTTGGCAGCGGGAAACACCATATATTTT. Its protein is CAIQQNLAAGNTIYF. This rearrangement joins TRBV10-3 to TRBJ1-3; no clear D. The CDR3 runs 15 residues. Germline V lookup: CDR1 ENHRY, CDR2 SYGVKD. The germline V and J ends were trimmed by 8 bases and 4 bases, with 18 bases remaining between them.